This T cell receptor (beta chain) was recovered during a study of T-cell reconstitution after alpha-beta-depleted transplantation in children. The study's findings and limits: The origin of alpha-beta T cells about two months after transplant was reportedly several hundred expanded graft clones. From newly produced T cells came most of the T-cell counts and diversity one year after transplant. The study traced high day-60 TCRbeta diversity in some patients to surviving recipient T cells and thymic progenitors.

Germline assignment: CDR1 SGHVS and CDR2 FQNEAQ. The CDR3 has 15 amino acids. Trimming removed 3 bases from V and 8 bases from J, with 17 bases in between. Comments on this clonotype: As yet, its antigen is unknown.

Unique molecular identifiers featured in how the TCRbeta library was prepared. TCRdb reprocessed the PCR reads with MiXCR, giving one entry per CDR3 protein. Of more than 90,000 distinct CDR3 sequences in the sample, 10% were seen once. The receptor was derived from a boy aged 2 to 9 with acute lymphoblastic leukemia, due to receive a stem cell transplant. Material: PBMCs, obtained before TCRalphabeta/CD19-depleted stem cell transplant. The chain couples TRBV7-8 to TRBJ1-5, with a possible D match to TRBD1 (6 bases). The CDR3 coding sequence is TGTGCCAGCAGCTTGTCCGGTCGGGGGGCAAAGCCCCAGCATTTT. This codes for CASSLSGRGAKPQHF. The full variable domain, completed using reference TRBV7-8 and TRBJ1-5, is GAGVSQSPRYKVAKRGQDVALRCDPISGHVSLFWYQQALGQGPEFLTYFQNEAQLDKSGLPSDRFFAERPEGSVSTLKIQRTQQEDSAVYLCASSLSGRGAKPQHFGDGTRLSIL.